Shown below are 18 T cell receptor beta chains from a single sample sequenced in a study of cytotoxic CD8 clonotypes in ibrutinib-treated CLL. Only in-frame clones appear in the TCRdb table, and some are missing; sequencing was by immunoSEQ multiplex PCR. In the table there are a few hundred thousand clones, 70% of which are singletons. The sequencing here drew on PBMCs, taken after 24 months of ibrutinib treatment. The receptors shown here come from a human donor with chronic lymphocytic leukemia.

This clone was picked up one time. The chain joins TRBV11-2 to TRBJ2-7; possible D gene TRBD2, 6 bases. V was trimmed by 5 bases and J by 4 bases, leaving 18 bases between them. The CDR3 covers 15 residues. In germline, CDR1 is SGHAT, CDR2 FQNNGV. The CDR3 protein is CASSLRGRGNYEQYF. The CDR3 nucleotides read TGTGCCAGCAGCCTACGTGGGCGGGGTAATTACGAGCAGTACTTC. The whole variable domain, filled in from reference TRBV11-2 and TRBJ2-7, reads EAGVAQSPRYKIIEKRQSVAFWCNPISGHATLYWYQQILGQGPKLLIQFQNNGVVDDSQLPKDRFSAERLKGVDSTLKIQPAKLEDSAVYLCASSLRGRGNYEQYFGPGTRLTVT.

The chain couples TRBV5-6 to TRBJ1-2; D not certain. In germline, CDR1 is SGHDT, CDR2 YYEEEE. This CDR3 contains 13 residues. V was cut by 3 bases and J by 6 bases, with 12 bases left in between. The chain's CDR3 is CASSSVALDGYTF. The CDR3 DNA follows: TGTGCCAGCAGCTCGGTAGCCCTCGATGGCTACACCTTC.

The chain recombines TRBV4-3 with TRBJ2-7; D remains unclear. The CDR3 runs 15 residues. Trimming pared 2 bases from V and 5 bases from J, leaving 16 bases between. Germline lookup yields CDR1 LGHNA and CDR2 YSLEER. In nucleotides, the CDR3 is TGCGCCAGCAGCCAATTTACGGGCCTTGAGAACGAGCAGTACTTC. Residues: CASSQFTGLENEQYF.

The rearrangement joins TRBV9 to TRBJ2-3; D is possibly TRBD2 (6 bases). This CDR3 has 17 residues. V lost 4 bases, J lost 1 base, and 19 bases lay in between. Germline values: CDR1 SGDLS, CDR2 YYNGEE. The CDR3 region has the DNA TGTGCCAGCAGCCCCCGGGACTTTACGTTTGGCACAGATACGCAGTATTTT. Translating gives CASSPRDFTFGTDTQYF.

The chain couples TRBV28 to TRBJ1-1, with 7 bases matching TRBD1. This CDR3 spans 15 amino acids. With 4 bases clipped from V and 1 base from J, the junction kept 6 bases outside the gene matches. Germline lookup yields CDR1 MDHEN and CDR2 SYDVKM. The CDR3 DNA sequence: TGTGCCAGCAGTTCCCCGGGACAGCCGAACACTGAAGCTTTCTTT. Translation gives CASSSPGQPNTEAFF.

The V gene is TRBV27, the J gene TRBJ2-1; 13 positions agree with TRBD2. Trimming cost V 6 bases and J 5 bases; bases outside gene matches: 4. The CDR3 runs 15 residues. Germline V gene sequence: CDR1 MNHEY, CDR2 SMNVEV (reference sequence). Here the CDR3 reads CASSWTSGSHNEQFF. The CDR3 DNA is TGTGCCAGCAGCTGGACTAGCGGGAGCCACAATGAGCAGTTCTTC.

The chain combines TRBV29-1 with TRBJ2-7, with a weak D call TRBD2 (6 bases). The V end lost 0 bases, the J end lost 3 bases, and 15 bases lay between the germline ends. Per the germline V gene, CDR1 is SQVTM and CDR2 is ANQGSEA. There are 15 residues in the CDR3. DNA for the CDR3: TGCAGCGTTGAAGAGTTTCGAGCGGGCCTCTACGAGCAGTACTTC. Protein product: CSVEEFRAGLYEQYF.

V and J are TRBV7-2 and TRBJ2-3; D is possibly TRBD2 (5 bases). V dropped 8 bases and J dropped 0 bases, with 9 bases sitting between them. The CDR3 runs to 13 residues. CDR1 and CDR2 (germline): SGHTA, FQGNSA. CDR3 coding DNA: TGTGCCAGCTTACCGGGAAGCACAGATACGCAGTATTTT. Translation gives CASLPGSTDTQYF.

This sequence joins TRBV29-1 and TRBJ2-1, with TRBD2 matching 12 bases. Germline trimming cut 1 base from V and 6 bases from J; bases unmatched to any gene: 4. This CDR3 spans 15 amino acids. Germline CDR1 and CDR2: SQVTM and ANQGSEA. The CDR3 DNA follows: TGCAGCGTTGAAGGCGGACTAGCGGGGCCCAATGAGCAGTTCTTC. As protein: CSVEGGLAGPNEQFF.

The rearrangement joins TRBV7-2 to TRBJ1-3; TRBD1 matches 7 bases. CDR1 SGHTA and CDR2 FQGNSA come from the germline V gene. The length of the CDR3 is 15 residues. The ends lost 3 bases at V and 0 bases at J; junction bases unmatched: 2. The CDR3 region is CASSLGQSSGNTIYF. In DNA form, the CDR3 reads TGTGCCAGCAGCTTGGGACAGAGCTCTGGAAACACCATATATTTT.

This clone came up a few times. The chain joins TRBV19 to TRBJ2-7; D unresolved. The CDR3 contains 13 residues. The V and J ends lost 0 bases and 3 bases respectively, with 6 bases between them. Germline CDR1 is LNHDA and CDR2 is SQIVND (reference sequence). The CDR3 sequence is CASSIDPRYEQYF. Here the CDR3 DNA reads TGTGCCAGTAGTATAGATCCCCGCTACGAGCAGTACTTC.

The chain couples TRBV6-4 to TRBJ2-3, with D possibly being TRBD2 (6 bases). CDR1 and CDR2 (germline): MRHNA, SNTAGT. The CDR3 spans 15 residues. With 0 bases removed from V and 2 bases from J, the gap between germline ends came to 9 bases. CDR3 sequence reads: CASSDSRGNTDTQYF. The CDR3 bases are TGTGCCAGCAGTGACTCACGGGGGAACACAGATACGCAGTATTTT.

This chain connects TRBV27 to TRBJ2-7; TRBD2 aligns across 11 bases. Germline V lookup: CDR1 MNHEY, CDR2 SMNVEV (reference sequence). Losses at the gene ends were 6 bases for V and 6 bases for J; bases not matched to a gene: 7. The CDR3 contains 14 residues. Written as DNA, the CDR3 is TGTGCCAGCAGGGGGACTAGCGGTCGTCTCGAGCAGTACTTC. Encoded protein: CASRGTSGRLEQYF.

The J gene is TRBJ2-7, the V gene TRBV10-1, with TRBD1 as a possible D gene (6 bases). The V end lost 3 bases, the J end lost 9 bases, and 21 bases lay between the germline ends. Germline CDR1 and CDR2: WNHNN and SYGVQD (reference sequence). The CDR3 has 15 residues. CDR3: CASSDSSRGKDAQYF. CDR3 DNA: TGCGCCAGCAGTGATTCCTCGAGGGGGAAGGATGCGCAGTACTTC.

The chain combines TRBV18 with TRBJ2-3; 7 nucleotides line up with TRBD1. Germline assignment: CDR1 KGHSH and CDR2 LQKENI. This CDR3 has 16 amino acids. Trimming at V came to 0 bases and at J to 3 bases, leaving 6 bases not matched to a gene. CDR3 nucleotides: TGTGCCAGCTCACCACCGGGACAGTCCGCGACAGATACGCAGTATTTT. This translates into CASSPPGQSATDTQYF. Together with reference TRBV18 and TRBJ2-3, the CDR3 gives the full variable domain: NAGVMQNPRHLVRRRGQEARLRCSPMKGHSHVYWYRQLPEEGLKFMVYLQKENIIDESGMPKERFSAEFPKEGPSILRIQQVVRGDSAAYFCASSPPGQSATDTQYFGPGTRLTVL.

The V and J genes are TRBV5-1 and TRBJ1-2, with D perhaps TRBD1 (6 bases). Trimming took 4 bases from V and 6 from J, leaving 19 bases between them. CDR3 length: 15 residues. CDR1 and CDR2 (germline): SGHRS, YFSETQ. The CDR3 region is CASSIRDNPSHGYTF. DNA of the CDR3: TGCGCCAGCAGCATTCGGGACAACCCTTCCCATGGCTACACCTTC.

This clone came up a few times. CDR3 region: CASSLALAGLTYEQYF. The CDR3, as DNA: TGTGCCAGCAGCTTAGCCCTAGCGGGATTAACCTACGAGCAGTACTTC. The chain combines TRBV13 with TRBJ2-7, with 9 bases aligning to TRBD2. V gave up 1 base and J gave up 2 bases; unmatched junction bases: 6. There are 16 residues in the CDR3. Per germline, CDR1 PRHDT and CDR2 FYEKMQ (reference sequence). Together with reference TRBV13 and TRBJ2-7, the CDR3 gives the full variable domain: AAGVIQSPRHLIKEKRETATLKCYPIPRHDTVYWYQQGPGQDPQFLISFYEKMQSDKGSIPDRFSAQQFSDYHSELNMSSLELGDSALYFCASSLALAGLTYEQYFGPGTRLTVT.

The rearrangement joins TRBV7-3 to TRBJ2-7; 7 bases agree with TRBD2. CDR3 length equals 14 residues. Germline assignment: CDR1 SGHTA and CDR2 FQGTGA. Germline trimming cut 2 bases from V and 6 bases from J; bases unmatched to any gene: 7. The CDR3 DNA is TGTGCCAGCAGCTTAGAGACGGGAGGCAGCGAGCAGTACTTC. Translated, it gives CASSLETGGSEQYF.